The clone carrying this TCR beta chain was picked up many times. Its antigen is currently unknown. The data were obtained in a study of blood T cells in healthy people across ages. Researchers report isolating at least 7 million PBMCs per sample. Study outcomes and limitations: The lack of PBMC sorting stopped any conclusive naive versus antigen-experienced comparison.

The length of the CDR3 is 14 residues. Germline CDR1 and CDR2: LNHNV and YYDKDF (reference sequence). V lost 0 bases and J lost 8, with 13 bases in between. For the second PCR, which ran for about 7 to 11 cycles, a sample-barcoded 5' primer and a J-beta primer mix were used. Every cDNA was tagged by a template-switch adaptor with 12 random nucleotides. TCRdb independently ran MiXCR on the 5' RACE reads; one entry per CDR3 protein. The sample carries roughly 720,000 distinct CDR3 sequences, 40% to 65% recorded once. V gene TRBV15 combines with J gene TRBJ1-2; D not resolved. This TCR was recovered from a man aged 80 or over in good health. Sequencing input: blood. CDR3 protein: CATSRDLKDPGYTF. CDR3 nucleotide sequence: TGTGCCACCAGCAGAGATCTAAAAGACCCCGGCTACACCTTC.